This T cell receptor (beta chain) was obtained from a study of cytomegalovirus exposure and HLA in healthy donors. Study information: Earlier work reported about 110 million unique TCR beta sequences from approximately 180 million T cells.

Findings and limits, study-wide: Most TCRs appeared rarely, but some public TCRs recurred in many donors. Later on, a genetic analysis was performed. It linked a missense variant in DCLRE1C with V- and J-gene trimming of TCR beta. Within a later analysis, the majority of CMV-associated TCR beta chains appeared HLA-restricted.

It was with 60 Vbeta and 13 Jbeta primers that the PCR ran. The table came from immunoSEQ multiplex PCR; TCRdb's copy has only in-frame clones and leaves some out. The sample contains 100,000 or so clones, approximately 72% of which appear only once. This CDR3 comprises 16 residues. The junction had 8 bases not matched to a gene; V was cut back by 0 bases and J by 2 bases. Per the germline V gene, CDR1 is SGDLS and CDR2 is YYNGEE. This clone was seen only a few times. No antigen is known for it. The sequenced material came from PBMCs. This clonotype was sampled from a male donor in good health and CMV-seropositive. The chain carries TRBV9 and TRBJ2-7, with 7 nucleotides matching TRBD1. The CDR3 DNA sequence: TGTGCCAGCAGCGTAGCACCGACAGGGTTCCCCTACGAGCAGTACTTC. Amino acid sequence: CASSVAPTGFPYEQYF.